This T cell receptor beta chain was identified in a study of blood T cell repertoires in COVID-19. Study-wide context: Whether acute or convalescent, the COVID-19 samples came from the United States, Italy and Spain. The analysed material was cDNA or gDNA that came from T cells, B-cell-depleted T cells, or PBMCs.

Per the authors' pipeline: The authors estimated nucleated cell counts from reference gene primer amplification. This table comes from immunoSEQ multiplex PCR, and its TCRdb copy is limited to in-frame clones, with some not included. The V and J calls and clone size come from that table; D and trimming were worked out from the DNA. The sample carries about 110,000 clones, around 68% recorded once. The TCR originated in a woman aged 55-70 years with acute or convalescent COVID-19. The sample was peripheral blood.

The CDR3, as DNA: TGTGCCAGCAGCTTGGGGGGGAGGGCTGAAGCTTTCTTT. Its protein product is CASSLGGRAEAFF. The chain joins TRBV5-4 to TRBJ1-1; maybe TRBD1 (5 bases). Between the trimmed V and J ends, which lost 0 bases and 6 bases, there was a span of 9 bases. CDR3 size: 13 residues. The germline CDR1 and CDR2 sequences are SGHNT and YYREEE (reference sequence). Using reference TRBV5-4 and TRBJ1-1 for the parts outside the CDR3, the full variable domain is ETGVTQSPTHLIKTRGQQVTLRCSSQSGHNTVSWYQQALGQGPQFIFQYYREEENGRGNFPPRFSGLQFPNYSSELNVNALELDDSALYLCASSLGGRAEAFFGQGTRLTVV.